This is a list of T cell receptor beta chains from one sample in a study of blood T cells in healthy people across ages. TCRdb reprocessed the 5' RACE reads with MiXCR, giving one entry per CDR3 protein. The table records about 780,000 distinct CDR3 sequences, more than 35% of them present only once. Sequencing used blood. The receptor source for this set is a man of 80 years or more in good health. Both conserved end residues are trimmed from each CDR3. The D gene is left open where the match is weak.

CDR3 protein: SASIAGGSYEQY
D gene: TRBD2
V gene: TRBV20-1

CDR3 protein: ARGHHLLYEQY
D gene: -
V gene: TRBV12-3/TRBV12-4

CDR3 protein: ASSPTTETQY
D gene: -
V gene: TRBV7-2

CDR3 protein: ASSPGGIRGDT
D gene: -
V gene: TRBV6-5

CDR3 protein: ASSLLGTGPSPAQREGQYNEQY
D gene: TRBD2
V gene: TRBV11-2

CDR3 protein: SASIGGPLGYT
D gene: -
V gene: TRBV20-1

CDR3 protein: ASSLGSAAQTPYNEQF
D gene: -
V gene: TRBV5-6

CDR3 protein: ASDAGGNQPQH
D gene: -
V gene: TRBV6-6

CDR3 protein: AWSARENSPLH
D gene: -
V gene: TRBV30

CDR3 protein: ASSRKVDSGYT
D gene: -
V gene: TRBV7-2

CDR3 protein: SALSYNEQF
D gene: -
V gene: TRBV20-1

CDR3 protein: ASSLDGTGAYNEQF
D gene: TRBD1
V gene: TRBV5-4

CDR3 protein: ASSEALGQAWETQY
D gene: -
V gene: TRBV2

CDR3 protein: ASSQIQETQY
D gene: -
V gene: TRBV12-3/TRBV12-4

CDR3 protein: ASSASSGGGWETQY
D gene: -
V gene: TRBV9

CDR3 protein: ASSLLAVNTEAF
D gene: -
V gene: TRBV12-3/TRBV12-4

CDR3 protein: ASSPGQGIGEQY
D gene: TRBD1
V gene: TRBV4-1

CDR3 protein: ASRFLGGGEQY
D gene: -
V gene: TRBV12-3/TRBV12-4

CDR3 protein: ASSTSGQHNEQF
D gene: TRBD2
V gene: TRBV5-1

CDR3 protein: ASSLRFSSDYGYT
D gene: -
V gene: TRBV6-5

CDR3 protein: ASSVQTSLWGYT
D gene: -
V gene: TRBV2

CDR3 protein: ASSTPLAGEFPYNEQF
D gene: TRBD2
V gene: TRBV5-6

CDR3 protein: ASSLDSGQGGTGEAF
D gene: TRBD1
V gene: TRBV7-9

CDR3 protein: ASSIDRSGRGLDTQY
D gene: TRBD2
V gene: TRBV19

CDR3 protein: AWSDNTGLTDTQY
D gene: -
V gene: TRBV30

CDR3 protein: SAGGGGQGFQETQY
D gene: TRBD1
V gene: TRBV20-1

CDR3 protein: SAQGSDEQY
D gene: -
V gene: TRBV29-1

CDR3 protein: ASSLARDRGCEQY
D gene: TRBD1
V gene: TRBV7-2

CDR3 protein: GAGLRLEHEQF
D gene: -
V gene: TRBV29-1

CDR3 protein: ASSPPTTSGGVYEQY
D gene: TRBD2
V gene: TRBV12-3/TRBV12-4

CDR3 protein: ASSTNCGYT
D gene: -
V gene: TRBV3-1

CDR3 protein: ASSYGQGGIKEQF
D gene: TRBD1
V gene: TRBV5-1

CDR3 protein: ASRGNRNTEAF
D gene: -
V gene: TRBV10-1

CDR3 protein: ASGEGSSYNEQY
D gene: -
V gene: TRBV24-1

CDR3 protein: ASSLGPEEGYT
D gene: -
V gene: TRBV7-2

CDR3 protein: ASSTQGLNQPQH
D gene: -
V gene: TRBV25-1

CDR3 protein: ASSGQDAANYGYT
D gene: TRBD1
V gene: TRBV6-5

CDR3 protein: SVEVREQY
D gene: -
V gene: TRBV29-1

CDR3 protein: ASSFGVRNTEAF
D gene: -
V gene: TRBV5-1

CDR3 protein: SAKGPAGGWTEQF
D gene: TRBD2
V gene: TRBV20-1

CDR3 protein: ATSRDAGQGRNQPQH
D gene: -
V gene: TRBV15

CDR3 protein: ASSVEGGGRYNEQF
D gene: TRBD2
V gene: TRBV9

CDR3 protein: ASSKTGTGELF
D gene: -
V gene: TRBV6-5

CDR3 protein: ASSKISGRGGNEQF
D gene: -
V gene: TRBV21-1

CDR3 protein: ASHSVRDRVSTSYGYT
D gene: TRBD1
V gene: TRBV19

CDR3 protein: ASSRRGFQETQY
D gene: -
V gene: TRBV27

CDR3 protein: ASGPPTIHNEQF
D gene: -
V gene: TRBV25-1

CDR3 protein: ASSQLRGLDGNTIY
D gene: TRBD1
V gene: TRBV4-1

CDR3 protein: ASSPETSGRLSEQF
D gene: TRBD2
V gene: TRBV7-9

CDR3 protein: ASSLEQPYTEAF
D gene: -
V gene: TRBV7-9

CDR3 protein: SAPMSVGRTVSYEQY
D gene: -
V gene: TRBV20-1

CDR3 protein: ASSLVLGNEQY
D gene: -
V gene: TRBV12-3/TRBV12-4

CDR3 protein: ASTWGTTDTQY
D gene: -
V gene: TRBV12-3/TRBV12-4

CDR3 protein: ASSFTAGAEVNEQY
D gene: TRBD2
V gene: TRBV5-1

CDR3 protein: ASSVESETQY
D gene: -
V gene: TRBV9

CDR3 protein: SASSNTGQGAETQY
D gene: TRBD1
V gene: TRBV20-1

CDR3 protein: SASDYNEQF
D gene: -
V gene: TRBV20-1